The 3 T cell receptor beta chains presented below share a single source sample, sequenced in a study of shared clonotypes between healthy human individuals (dated by TCRdb to between 2020 and 2021). The library was obtained by the immunoSEQ multiplex PCR assay. TCRdb stores this immuneACCESS table with in-frame sequences only. Part of the clones is absent; in the studies checked, under half of the shortfall reflects unresolved V genes, and no reason is known for the rest. For this sample the table gives some 2,500,000 clones, of which 85% to 95% were detected only once. The ten largest account for around 0.38% of the sample. The sample was naive CD4+ T cells from PBMCs. In light of the paper, this sample's cell subset or site label describes: CD45RA+ positively selected. The receptors shown here come from a man between 18 and 35 years old in good health. Some clones in this sample may be carry-over from other donors' samples.

This chain connects TRBV15 to TRBJ1-5; 10 nucleotides agree with TRBD1. Germline V gene data show CDR1 as LNHNV and CDR2 as YYDKDF (reference sequence). The CDR3 is 16 residues long. V trimming: 4 bases; J trimming: 6 bases; junction bases outside the gene matches: 9. The CDR3 region has the DNA TGTGCCACCAGCACGGACAGGGGGGCCCGGGCTCAGCCCCAGCATTTT. Amino acid sequence: CATSTDRGARAQPQHF.

The chain links TRBV5-4 to TRBJ1-2; D might be TRBD1 (6 bases). Germline CDR1 and CDR2: SGHNT and YYREEE (reference sequence). This CDR3 spans 12 amino acids. V lost 3 bases and J 8 bases, leaving 11 bases between the germline ends. CDR3 nucleotide sequence: TGTGCCAGCAGCTGGGACATACGCGGCTACACCTTC. Translating gives CASSWDIRGYTF.

The gene calls are TRBV29-1 and TRBJ2-3; D is perhaps TRBD1 (6 bases). CDR1 is SQVTM and CDR2 is ANQGSEA in the germline V gene. The CDR3 has 13 residues. V was cut by 7 bases and J by 2 bases, with 13 bases left in between. This CDR3 is CSAGGSYTDTQYF. The DNA of the CDR3 is TGCAGCGCTGGGGGCAGCTACACAGATACGCAGTATTTT.